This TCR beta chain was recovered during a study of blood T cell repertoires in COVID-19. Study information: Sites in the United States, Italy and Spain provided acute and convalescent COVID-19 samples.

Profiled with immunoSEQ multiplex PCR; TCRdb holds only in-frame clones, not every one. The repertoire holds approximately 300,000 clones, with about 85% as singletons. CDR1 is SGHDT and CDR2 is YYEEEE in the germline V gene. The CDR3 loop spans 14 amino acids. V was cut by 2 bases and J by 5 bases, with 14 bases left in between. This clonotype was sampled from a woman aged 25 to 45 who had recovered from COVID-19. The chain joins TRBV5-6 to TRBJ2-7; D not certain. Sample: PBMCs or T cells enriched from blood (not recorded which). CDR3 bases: TGTGCCAGCAGCTTCTCGGCAGGCCCCGACGAGCAGTACTTC. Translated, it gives CASSFSAGPDEQYF.